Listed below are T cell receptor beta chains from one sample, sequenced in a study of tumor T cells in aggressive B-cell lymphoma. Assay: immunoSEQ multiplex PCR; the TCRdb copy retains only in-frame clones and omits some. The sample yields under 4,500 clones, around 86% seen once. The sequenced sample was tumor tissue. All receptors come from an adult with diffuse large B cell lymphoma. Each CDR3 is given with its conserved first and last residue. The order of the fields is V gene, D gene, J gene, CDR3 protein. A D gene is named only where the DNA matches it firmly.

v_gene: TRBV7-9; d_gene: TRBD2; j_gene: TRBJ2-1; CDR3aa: CASSLGTSGGAPYNEQFF
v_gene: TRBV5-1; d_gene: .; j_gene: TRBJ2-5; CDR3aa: CASSGIQGWEQYF
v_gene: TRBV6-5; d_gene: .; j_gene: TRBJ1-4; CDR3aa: CASRGGVAYEKLFF
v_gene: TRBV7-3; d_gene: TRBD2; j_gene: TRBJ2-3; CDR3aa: CASSLRGGDTQYF
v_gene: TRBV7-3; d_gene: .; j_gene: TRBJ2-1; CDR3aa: CASSPSGTGNEQFF
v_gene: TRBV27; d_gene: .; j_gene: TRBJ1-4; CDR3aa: CASSTGNHEKLFF
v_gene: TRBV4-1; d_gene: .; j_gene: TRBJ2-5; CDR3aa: CASSPLASYQETQYF
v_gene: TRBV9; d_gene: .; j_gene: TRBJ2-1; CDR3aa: CASSVDPRGSYNEQFF
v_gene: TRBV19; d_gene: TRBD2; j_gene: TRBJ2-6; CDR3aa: CASSIRGGSGANVLTF
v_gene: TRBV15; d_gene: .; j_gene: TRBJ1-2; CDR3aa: CATSTLRTNYGYTF
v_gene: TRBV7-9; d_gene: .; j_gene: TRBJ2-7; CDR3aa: CASSLYSWGSSYEQYF
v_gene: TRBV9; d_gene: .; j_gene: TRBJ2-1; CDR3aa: CASSKKGGPTFDEQFF
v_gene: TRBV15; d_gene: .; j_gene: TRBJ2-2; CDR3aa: CATSRVMGLTGELFF
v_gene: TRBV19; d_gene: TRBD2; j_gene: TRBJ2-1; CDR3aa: CASRGEGFYNEQFF
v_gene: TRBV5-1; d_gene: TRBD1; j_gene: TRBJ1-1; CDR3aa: CASSLVGTGPMNTEAFF
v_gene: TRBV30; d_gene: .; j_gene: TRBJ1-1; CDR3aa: CAWRLEGNTEAFF
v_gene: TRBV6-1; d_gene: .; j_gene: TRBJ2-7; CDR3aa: CASSDNQAEQYF
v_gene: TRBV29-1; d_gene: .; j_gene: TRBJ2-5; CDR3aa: CSIGEPQETQYF
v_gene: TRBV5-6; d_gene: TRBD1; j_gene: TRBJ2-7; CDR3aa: CASSTGAGGYEQYF
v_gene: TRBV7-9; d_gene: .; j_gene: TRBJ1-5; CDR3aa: CASSPQGGGNQPQHF
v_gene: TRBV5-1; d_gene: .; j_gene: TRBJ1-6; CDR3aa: CASSLDSNSPLHF
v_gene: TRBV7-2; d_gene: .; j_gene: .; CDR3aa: CASSLGHTYEQYF
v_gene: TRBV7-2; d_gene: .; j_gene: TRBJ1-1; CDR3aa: CASSSPELSRGTEAFF
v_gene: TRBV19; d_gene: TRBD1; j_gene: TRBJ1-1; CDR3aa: CASSIFSRGLSEAFF
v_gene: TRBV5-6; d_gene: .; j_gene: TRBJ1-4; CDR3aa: CASSSHGANEKLFF
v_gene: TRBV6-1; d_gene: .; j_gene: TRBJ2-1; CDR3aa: CASSDFAGNEQFF
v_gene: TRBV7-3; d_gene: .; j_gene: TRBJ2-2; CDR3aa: CASSRSGGELFF
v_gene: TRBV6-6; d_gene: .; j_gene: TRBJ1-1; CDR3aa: CASSLQGPEAFF
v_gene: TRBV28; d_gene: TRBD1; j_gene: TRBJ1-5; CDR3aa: CASTQTGGGFGQPQHF
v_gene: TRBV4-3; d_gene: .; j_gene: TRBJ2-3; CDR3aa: CASSQDPPSTDTQYF
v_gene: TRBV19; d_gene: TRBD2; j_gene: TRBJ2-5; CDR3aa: CASKWSGGAEETQYF
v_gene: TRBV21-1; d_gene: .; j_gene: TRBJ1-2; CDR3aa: CASSRRIYGYTF
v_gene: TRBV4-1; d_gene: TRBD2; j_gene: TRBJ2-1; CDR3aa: CASSPKGLLAGQQFF
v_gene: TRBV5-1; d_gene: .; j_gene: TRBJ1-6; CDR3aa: CASNLGGEGSPLHF
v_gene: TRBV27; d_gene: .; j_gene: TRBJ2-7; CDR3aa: CASSFRAATYEQYF
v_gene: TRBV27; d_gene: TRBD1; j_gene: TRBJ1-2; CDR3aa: CASSLLGTDYGYTF
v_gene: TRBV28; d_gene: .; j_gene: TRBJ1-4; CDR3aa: CASSPANEKLFF
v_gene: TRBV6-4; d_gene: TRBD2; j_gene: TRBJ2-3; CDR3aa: CASRELTSGDTDTQYF
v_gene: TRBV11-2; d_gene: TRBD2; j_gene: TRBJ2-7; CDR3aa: CASSLGLALSYEQYF
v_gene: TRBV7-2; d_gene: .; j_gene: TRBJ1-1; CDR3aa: CASSSNLEMNTEAFF
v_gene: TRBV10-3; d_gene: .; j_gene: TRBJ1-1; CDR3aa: CAISESGGALLMNTEAFF
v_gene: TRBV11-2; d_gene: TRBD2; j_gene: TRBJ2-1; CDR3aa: CASSLVGTSGAHSYNEQFF
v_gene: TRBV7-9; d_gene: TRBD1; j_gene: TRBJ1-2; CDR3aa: CASSPPTGTDIDNYGYTF
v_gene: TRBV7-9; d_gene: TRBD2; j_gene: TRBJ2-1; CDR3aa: CASSIGGAANEQFF
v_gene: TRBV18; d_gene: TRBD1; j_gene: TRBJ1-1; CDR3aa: CASSPGTGESDTEAFF
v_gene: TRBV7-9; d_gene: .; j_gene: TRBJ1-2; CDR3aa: CASSLNLFYGYTF
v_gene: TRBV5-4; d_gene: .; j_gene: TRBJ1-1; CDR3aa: CASSLVSRVSTEAFF
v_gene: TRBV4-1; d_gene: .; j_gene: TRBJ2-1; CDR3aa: CASSPLVRFSSYNEQFF
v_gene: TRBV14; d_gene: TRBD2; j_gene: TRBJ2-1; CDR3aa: CASSPLGLAGDYEQFF
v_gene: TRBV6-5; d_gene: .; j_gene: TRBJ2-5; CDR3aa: CASSPARHLRETQYF
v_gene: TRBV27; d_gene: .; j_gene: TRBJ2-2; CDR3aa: CASSFTQVNTGELFF
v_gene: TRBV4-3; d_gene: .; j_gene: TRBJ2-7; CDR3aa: CATARGLDEIEQYF
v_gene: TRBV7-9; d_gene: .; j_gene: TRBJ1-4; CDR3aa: CASSFGTWDEKLFF
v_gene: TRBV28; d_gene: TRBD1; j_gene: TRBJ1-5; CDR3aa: CASSSDRAGQPQHF
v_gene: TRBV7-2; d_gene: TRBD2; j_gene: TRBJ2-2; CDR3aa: CVSSLAGLAGELFF
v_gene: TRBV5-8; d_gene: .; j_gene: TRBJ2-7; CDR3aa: CASVIRGYGEQYF